The 24 T cell receptor beta chains below come from one sample, sequenced in a study of shared clonotypes between healthy human individuals. Profiled with immunoSEQ multiplex PCR; TCRdb holds only in-frame clones, not every one. The repertoire holds roughly 500,000 clones, with more than 75% as singletons. The source material was PBMCs. These receptors came from a woman in her thirties or forties in good health. Some clones in this sample may be carry-over from other donors' samples.

The chain recombines TRBV19 with TRBJ1-5, with D unresolved. Trimming left V 5 bases short and J 4 bases short, with 18 bases between. CDR3 length: 16 residues. Per germline, CDR1 LNHDA and CDR2 SQIVND (reference sequence). The CDR3 loop is CASSFREKGPNQPQHF. CDR3 DNA sequence: TGTGCCAGTAGTTTCCGGGAGAAGGGCCCAAATCAGCCCCAGCATTTT.

V and J are TRBV2 and TRBJ1-1; D is undetermined. CDR1 and CDR2 from the germline V gene are SNHLY and FYNNEI. The CDR3 length is 15 residues. V was trimmed by 3 bases and J by 2 bases, leaving 13 bases between them. CDR3 protein: CASSEGKGLNTEAFF. The CDR3 bases are TGTGCCAGCAGTGAGGGTAAAGGGCTTAACACTGAAGCTTTCTTT.

In nucleotides, the CDR3 is TGTGCCAGCAGCTTAGACAGGGGGGACGAGCAGTACTTC. It is translated as CASSLDRGDEQYF. This chain uses TRBV7-3 with TRBJ2-7, with TRBD1 matching 9 bases. Trimming took 2 bases from V and 5 from J; bases not matched to a gene: 1. CDR3 size: 13 residues. Germline loops: CDR1 SGHTA, CDR2 FQGTGA. The whole variable domain, filled in from reference TRBV7-3 and TRBJ2-7, reads GAGVSQTPSNKVTEKGKYVELRCDPISGHTALYWYRQSLGQGPEFLIYFQGTGAADDSGLPNDRFFAVRPEGSVSTLKIQRTERGDSAVYLCASSLDRGDEQYFGPGTRLTVT.

The table lists this clone with a few counts. This sequence joins TRBV15 and TRBJ1-5; 10 bases align to TRBD1. The CDR3 spans 16 residues. V lost 0 bases and J lost 4; bases outside the gene matches: 3. CDR1 is LNHNV and CDR2 is YYDKDF in the germline V gene (reference sequence). CDR3 nucleotides: TGTGCCACCAGCAGAGATGCGGACAGGGGGAATCAGCCCCAGCATTTT. This gives the protein CATSRDADRGNQPQHF.

With respect to this clone: This may come from a read error, since a much larger clone is one base off. V gene TRBV7-8 combines with J gene TRBJ1-1; D not certain. V lost 1 base and J 2 bases, leaving 5 bases between the germline ends. CDR1 and CDR2 (germline): SGHVS, FQNEAQ. The CDR3 runs to 13 residues. Here the CDR3 reads CASSLDFNTEAFF. CDR3 nucleotide sequence: TGTGCCAGCAGCTTAGATTTCAACACTGAAGCTTTCTTT.

Here the CDR3 DNA reads TGTGCCAACACAGGGGACTCCTACAATGAGCAGTTCTTC. As protein: CANTGDSYNEQFF. This chain links TRBV2 with TRBJ2-1; 7 bases are a match to TRBD1. Germline-derived CDR1 and CDR2 are SNHLY and FYNNEI. This CDR3 has 13 amino acids. V shed 10 bases and J 0 bases; nucleotides not matched to a gene: 3.

The chain carries TRBV5-1 and TRBJ1-5, with D possibly TRBD1 on 5 matching bases. CDR3 length equals 15 residues. V lost 0 bases to trimming and J lost 4 bases, with 11 bases between them. From germline, CDR1 is SGHRS and CDR2 YFSETQ. The CDR3: CASSLGGDGNQPQHF. The CDR3 DNA is TGCGCCAGCAGCTTGGGAGGGGACGGGAATCAGCCCCAGCATTTT.

The genes are TRBV4-1 and TRBJ2-2; 14 positions agree with TRBD2. The CDR3 length is 18 residues. CDR1 is MGHRA, CDR2 YSYEKL, per germline. Trimming took 0 bases from V and 6 from J; bases not matched to a gene: 6. The CDR3 sequence is CASSQEDGTSGSPGELFF. CDR3 DNA: TGCGCCAGCAGCCAAGAGGACGGGACTAGCGGGAGCCCCGGGGAGCTGTTTTTT.

As regards this clone: This clone may be a read error of a much larger clone one base away. V is TRBV15 and J is TRBJ1-6, with 9 bases that match TRBD1. CDR3 size: 16 residues. Germline lookup yields CDR1 LNHNV and CDR2 YYDKDF (reference sequence). After removal of 5 bases from V and 11 bases from J, the junction contained 13 bases not matched to a gene. CDR3 residues: CATSVTGTGFPAPLHF. The CDR3 DNA follows: TGTGCCACCAGCGTCACCGGGACAGGGTTTCCCGCACCCCTCCACTTT. Full variable domain (outside the CDR3, taken from reference TRBV15 and TRBJ1-6): DAMVIQNPRYQVTQFGKPVTLSCSQTLNHNVMYWYQQKSSQAPKLLFHYYDKDFNNEADTPDNFQSRRPNTSFCFLDIRSPGLGDTAMYLCATSVTGTGFPAPLHFGNGTRLTVT.

The genes are TRBV11-3 and TRBJ2-1; no firm D call. The CDR3 length is 14 residues. The ends were cut back, 4 bases at V and 4 bases at J, with 11 bases in the middle. The germline gives CDR1 SGHNT, CDR2 YENEEA. In DNA, the CDR3 is TGTGCCAGCAGCTCCGGGTCGCCTTACAATGAGCAGTTCTTC. Translating gives CASSSGSPYNEQFF.

The genes are TRBV5-1 and TRBJ2-7; the match to TRBD1 covers 8 bases. CDR3 size: 15 residues. The trim removed 4 bases at V and 5 bases at J, leaving 11 bases unmatched. Germline V gene data show CDR1 as SGHRS and CDR2 as YFSETQ. The DNA for the CDR3 is TGCGCCAGCAGCGTCGGACAGGGTGAGGTAGACGAGCAGTACTTC. The encoded protein is CASSVGQGEVDEQYF.

V and J are TRBV28 and TRBJ2-1, with D possibly TRBD2 on 5 matching bases. CDR1 is MDHEN and CDR2 is SYDVKM in the germline V gene. V was trimmed by 6 bases and J by 10 bases, leaving 13 bases between them. This CDR3 comprises 12 residues. The CDR3 nucleotides are TGTGCCAGCAGCATACCCGGACTGGAGCAGTTCTTC. This sequence encodes CASSIPGLEQFF.

This chain joins TRBV19 and TRBJ2-1; 12 nucleotides align to TRBD2. This CDR3 is 16 amino acids long. V trimming: 2 bases; J trimming: 2 bases; junction bases outside the gene matches: 1. The germline V gene encodes CDR1 LNHDA and CDR2 SQIVND (reference sequence). CDR3 region: CASSIRTSGTYNEQFF. Here the CDR3 DNA reads TGTGCCAGTAGTATACGGACTAGCGGGACCTACAATGAGCAGTTCTTC.

V and J are TRBV9 and TRBJ1-5, with 11 bases lining up with TRBD1. Germline V gene data show CDR1 as SGDLS and CDR2 as YYNGEE. The V gene end was trimmed by 4 bases and the J gene end by 4 bases; junction bases not matched to a gene: 7. This CDR3 contains 16 residues. The chain's CDR3 is CASSPGQGALNQPQHF. The CDR3, as DNA: TGTGCCAGCAGCCCCGGACAGGGGGCTTTAAATCAGCCCCAGCATTTT.

CDR3 DNA sequence: TGTGCCAGTAGTATCCTAGCGGGAGGCTCAGAGACCCAGTACTTC. Residues: CASSILAGGSETQYF. This chain uses TRBV19 with TRBJ2-5; TRBD2 matches 11 bases. V shed 3 bases and J 4 bases; nucleotides not matched to a gene: 4. This CDR3 is 15 amino acids long. The germline V gene encodes CDR1 LNHDA and CDR2 SQIVND (reference sequence).

The rearrangement joins TRBV7-8 to TRBJ1-2; no definite D call. Trimming took 2 bases from V and 6 from J, leaving 19 bases between them. CDR3 length equals 16 residues. The V gene's germline CDR1 is SGHVS and CDR2 FQNEAQ. For the CDR3, the DNA is TGTGCCAGCAGCTTACCCCAAGGAAAGGGCCGGGATGGCTACACCTTC. This sequence encodes CASSLPQGKGRDGYTF.

The chain has TRBV19 and TRBJ2-1, with TRBD2 matching 7 bases. Germline CDR1 reads LNHDA; CDR2 reads SQIVND (reference sequence). The CDR3 is made up of 14 amino acids. The J segment lost 8 bases and the V segment lost 1 base, leaving 5 bases of the junction unmatched. DNA for the CDR3: TGTGCCAGTAGTATAGGCCCTACTAGCGATGAGCAGTTCTTC. This gives the protein CASSIGPTSDEQFF. Combining the CDR3 with reference TRBV19 and TRBJ2-1 gives the whole variable domain DGGITQSPKYLFRKEGQNVTLSCEQNLNHDAMYWYRQDPGQGLRLIYYSQIVNDFQKGDIAEGYSVSREKKESFPLTVTSAQKNPTAFYLCASSIGPTSDEQFFGPGTRLTVL.

The chain combines TRBV5-5 with TRBJ2-2; D unclear. The germline V gene has CDR1 SGHKS and CDR2 YYEKEE (reference sequence). V was shortened by 1 base and J by 4 bases, with 11 bases between the two germline ends. The CDR3 is made up of 15 amino acids. CDR3 nucleotide sequence: TGTGCCAGCAGCTTGAATCCGGGTTTCACCGGGGAGCTGTTTTTT. It specifies CASSLNPGFTGELFF.

This clone has a single count. This chain uses TRBV4-2 with TRBJ2-7; TRBD1 might be the D (6 bases). V dropped 0 bases and J dropped 3 bases, with 21 bases sitting between them. CDR1 and CDR2 (germline): LGHNA, YNFKEQ. This CDR3 spans 18 amino acids. CDR3 nucleotides: TGTGCCAGCAGCCAAGATGAATTAGGGGGAACAGAAAACTACGAGCAGTACTTC. The encoded protein is CASSQDELGGTENYEQYF.

This chain links TRBV6-1 with TRBJ1-1, with 8 bases that match TRBD1. This CDR3 region has 13 residues. J gave up 4 bases and V 8 bases, and 6 bases lay outside the gene matches. Germline V CDR1 and CDR2: MNHNS, SASEGT. CDR3 in amino acids: CASGNRGFTEAFF. The CDR3 DNA reads TGTGCCAGCGGAAACAGGGGGTTCACTGAAGCTTTCTTT.

Notes on this clone: A much bigger clone sits one base away, suggesting this may be a read error. This CDR3 is also generated by other DNA sequences in the sample. The rearrangement joins TRBV9 to TRBJ2-7; 7 nucleotides agree with TRBD1. Germline loops: CDR1 SGDLS, CDR2 YYNGEE. This CDR3 contains 13 residues. The CDR3 sequence is CASSVNRGSEQYF. The CDR3, as DNA: TGCGCCAGCAGCGTGAACAGGGGCAGCGAGCAGTACTTC.

The V gene is TRBV5-1, the J gene TRBJ2-7, with D possibly called TRBD1 or TRBD2 (6 bases each). Deletions cut 4 bases from V and 0 bases from J, with 14 bases between. This CDR3 contains 15 residues. Germline lookup yields CDR1 SGHRS and CDR2 YFSETQ. The CDR3 coding sequence is TGCGCCAGCAGCCCCGGGGGCCACAGCTCCTACGAGCAGTACTTC. Amino acid sequence: CASSPGGHSSYEQYF.

This clone was observed a single time. The chain has TRBV5-1 and TRBJ2-2; either TRBD1 or TRBD2 may supply D (5 bases each). V was cut by 4 bases and J by 8 bases, with 12 bases left in between. The CDR3 is 13 residues long. CDR1 and CDR2 from the germline V gene are SGHRS and YFSETQ. CDR3 sequence: CASSPTRGGELFF. Written as DNA, the CDR3 is TGCGCCAGCAGCCCAACGAGGGGAGGGGAGCTGTTTTTT.

The chain couples TRBV11-3 to TRBJ2-1; 8 bases are shared with TRBD2. This CDR3 contains 16 residues. CDR1 and CDR2 (germline): SGHNT, YENEEA. V was pared by 4 bases and J by 0 bases, with 5 bases of the junction left unmatched. The CDR3 DNA sequence: TGTGCCAGCAGCTCCACGAGCGGGAGCTCCTACAATGAGCAGTTCTTC. It specifies CASSSTSGSSYNEQFF.